The text below deals with one TCR beta chain. Its antigen is currently unknown. This specimen comes from a study of cytomegalovirus exposure and HLA in healthy donors. V shed 2 bases and J 3 bases; nucleotides not matched to a gene: 6. The germline CDR1 and CDR2 sequences are SGHNT and YYREEE (reference sequence). The CDR3 has 15 residues. Use of 60 Vbeta and 13 Jbeta primers characterized the PCR. Some clones are missing from TCRdb's copy, which holds only in-frame ones; the method was immunoSEQ multiplex PCR. The sample has 55,000 to 85,000 clones. Findings and limits, study-wide: In a later analysis, productive TCRs from donors in an Asian-associated ancestry cluster reportedly carried fewer N-insertions than the cohort mean. TCR beta sequences reportedly predicted the HLA-A and HLA-B alleles of most subjects accurately. Rarity characterized most TCR sequences, yet some public TCRs appeared in many donors. The study dropped some indistinguishable V segments, TRBV6-2 and TRBV6-3 among them.

Sequenced sample: PBMCs. This TCR derives from a woman aged 30 to 39 in good health and CMV-seronegative. The chain combines TRBV5-4 with TRBJ1-2; TRBD1 matches at 8 bases. This CDR3 reads CASSFDRGQDYGYTF. The CDR3 DNA follows: TGTGCCAGCAGCTTTGACCGGGGACAGGACTATGGCTACACCTTC. Together with reference TRBV5-4 and TRBJ1-2, the CDR3 gives the full variable domain: ETGVTQSPTHLIKTRGQQVTLRCSSQSGHNTVSWYQQALGQGPQFIFQYYREEENGRGNFPPRFSGLQFPNYSSELNVNALELDDSALYLCASSFDRGQDYGYTFGSGTRLTVV.